A few counts support the clone carrying this TCR beta chain. This sample was included in a study of T cells in Graves' hyperthyroidism and ophthalmopathy. RNA transcripts were the template for amplifying TCR beta CDR3 regions. TCR CDR3 regions were first amplified by RT-PCR with HTBI primers. A single record per CDR3 protein comes from TCRdb applying MiXCR to the multiplex PCR reads. Among approximately 420,000 distinct CDR3 sequences, about an eighth were seen once, and the ten largest hold 5.3%. Patients between 18 and 65 years old had hyperthyroidism, newly diagnosed and lasting under 2 months. Per germline, CDR1 SNHLY and CDR2 FYNNEI. Trimming removed 2 bases from V and 4 bases from J; junction bases left unmatched: 3. CDR3 size: 14 residues.

The chain links TRBV2 to TRBJ2-7; 9 bases align to TRBD2. The receptor was isolated from a woman aged 18 to 35 with Graves' hyperthyroidism. Sequencing was performed on blood. The CDR3 protein is CASSELAGPYEQYF. CDR3 nucleotides: TGTGCCAGCAGTGAACTAGCGGGGCCGTACGAGCAGTACTTC. Looking up the rest from reference TRBV2 and TRBJ2-7 gives the full variable domain: EPEVTQTPSHQVTQMGQEVILRCVPISNHLYFYWYRQILGQKVEFLVSFYNNEISEKSEIFDDQFSVERPDGSNFTLKIRSTKLEDSAMYFCASSELAGPYEQYFGPGTRLTVT.